This T cell receptor (beta chain) is from a study of tumor-infiltrating lymphocytes in oesophageal squamous cell carcinoma. By its share, this clonotype is medium-sized (0.01 to 0.1%). TCRdb re-called the PCR reads with MiXCR, one entry per CDR3 protein. The sample has some 10,000 distinct CDR3 sequences, around half seen once; the top ten hold around a quarter. The germline gives CDR1 MNHEY, CDR2 SMNVEV (reference sequence). V was clipped by 7 bases and J by 4 bases; unmatched bases: 8. This CDR3 spans 17 amino acids. Input material: esophageal tumor tissue. The chain joins TRBV27 to TRBJ2-2; TRBD2 matches at 14 bases. The sequence was collected from a male donor with esophageal squamous cell carcinoma. CDR3 loop: CASTSGTSGRGTGELFF. The CDR3 DNA follows: TGTGCCAGCACTTCCGGGACTAGCGGGAGAGGCACCGGGGAGCTGTTTTTT.